This record looks at one T cell receptor beta chain sequence and its context. This CDR3 comprises 10 residues. Germline values: CDR1 SNHLY, CDR2 FYNNEI. TCRdb's copy holds only in-frame clones and misses some; the assay was immunoSEQ multiplex PCR. Of 3,500 to 4,500 clones in the sample, under 70% were seen once. The tumor samples were collected prior to definitive surgery or chemotherapy. This record belongs to a study of high-grade serous ovarian cancer treatment subgroups. V and J are TRBV2 and TRBJ2-5; D call uncertain. The J call may not be correct, given that the DNA end is closer to TRBJ2-7. The sequencing sample was made of tumor tissue. The receptor's source is a human donor with high-grade serous ovarian cancer. The CDR3 DNA reads as TGTGCCAGCAGGCTCTACGAGCAGTACTTC. Translation gives CASRLYEQYF.